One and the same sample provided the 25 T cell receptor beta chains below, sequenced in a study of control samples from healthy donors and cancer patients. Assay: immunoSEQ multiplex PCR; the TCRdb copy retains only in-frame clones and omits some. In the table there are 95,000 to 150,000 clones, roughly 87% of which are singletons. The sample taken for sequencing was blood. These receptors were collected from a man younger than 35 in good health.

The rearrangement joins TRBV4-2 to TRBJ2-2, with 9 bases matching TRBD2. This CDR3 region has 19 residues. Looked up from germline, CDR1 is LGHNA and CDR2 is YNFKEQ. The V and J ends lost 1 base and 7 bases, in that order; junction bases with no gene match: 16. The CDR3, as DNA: TGTGCCAGCAGCCAAGGGAGAATCTTAGCGGGAGTGGGTTTCGGGGAGCTGTTTTTT. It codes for CASSQGRILAGVGFGELFF.

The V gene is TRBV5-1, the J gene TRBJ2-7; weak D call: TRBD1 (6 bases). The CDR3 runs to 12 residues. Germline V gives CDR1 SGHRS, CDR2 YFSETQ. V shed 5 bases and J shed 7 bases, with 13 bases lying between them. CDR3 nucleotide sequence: TGCGCCAGCAGATTAACAGGGTGGGAGCAGTACTTC. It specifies CASRLTGWEQYF.

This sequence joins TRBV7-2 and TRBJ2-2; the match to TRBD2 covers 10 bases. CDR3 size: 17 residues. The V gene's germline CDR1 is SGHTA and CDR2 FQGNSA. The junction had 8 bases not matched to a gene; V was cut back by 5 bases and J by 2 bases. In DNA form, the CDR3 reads TGTGCCAGCAGCCGTCGCAGCGGGAGGGGCAACACCGGGGAGCTGTTTTTT. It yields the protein CASSRRSGRGNTGELFF.

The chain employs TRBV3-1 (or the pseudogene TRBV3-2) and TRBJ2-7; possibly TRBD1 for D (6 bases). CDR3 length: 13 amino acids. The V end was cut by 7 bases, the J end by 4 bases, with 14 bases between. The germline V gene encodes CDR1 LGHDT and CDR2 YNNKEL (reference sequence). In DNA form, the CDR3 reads TGTGCCAGCACCCGGACAGACTTTTACGAGCAGTACTTC. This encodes CASTRTDFYEQYF.

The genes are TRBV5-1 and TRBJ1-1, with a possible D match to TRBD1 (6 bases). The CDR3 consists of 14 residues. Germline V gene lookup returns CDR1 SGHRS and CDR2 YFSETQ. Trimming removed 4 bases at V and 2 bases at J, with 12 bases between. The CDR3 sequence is CASSHGGSNTEAFF. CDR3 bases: TGCGCCAGCAGCCACGGGGGCTCTAACACTGAAGCTTTCTTT.

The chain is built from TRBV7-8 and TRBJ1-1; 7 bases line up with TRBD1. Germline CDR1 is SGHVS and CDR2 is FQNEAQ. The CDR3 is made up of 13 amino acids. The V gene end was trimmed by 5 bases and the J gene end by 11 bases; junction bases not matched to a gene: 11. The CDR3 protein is CASSGTESSGAFF. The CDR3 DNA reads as TGTGCCAGCAGCGGGACAGAATCTTCGGGGGCTTTCTTT. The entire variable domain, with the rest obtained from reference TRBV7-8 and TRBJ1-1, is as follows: GAGVSQSPRYKVAKRGQDVALRCDPISGHVSLFWYQQALGQGPEFLTYFQNEAQLDKSGLPSDRFFAERPEGSVSTLKIQRTQQEDSAVYLCASSGTESSGAFFGQGTRLTVV.

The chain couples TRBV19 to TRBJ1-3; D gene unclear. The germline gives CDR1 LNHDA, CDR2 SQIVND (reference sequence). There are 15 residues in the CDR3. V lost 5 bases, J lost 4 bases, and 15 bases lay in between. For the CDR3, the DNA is TGTGCCAGTAGTGGAGGCCTCAGAGTCGGAAACACCATATATTTT. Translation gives CASSGGLRVGNTIYF.

CDR3 residues: CASSMDTHYEQYF. The CDR3 bases are TGTGCCAGTAGTATGGACACCCACTACGAGCAGTACTTC. The chain carries TRBV19 and TRBJ2-7; perhaps TRBD1 as D (5 bases). CDR3 length equals 13 residues. Trimming removed 3 bases from V and 3 bases from J, with 9 bases in between. Germline V gene lookup returns CDR1 LNHDA and CDR2 SQIVND (reference sequence). Filled out from reference TRBV19 and TRBJ2-7, the complete variable domain reads DGGITQSPKYLFRKEGQNVTLSCEQNLNHDAMYWYRQDPGQGLRLIYYSQIVNDFQKGDIAEGYSVSREKKESFPLTVTSAQKNPTAFYLCASSMDTHYEQYFGPGTRLTVT.

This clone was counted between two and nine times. The CDR3 sequence is CASSALGQGNEQFF. The CDR3, as DNA: TGCGCCAGCAGTGCCCTCGGACAGGGCAATGAGCAGTTCTTC. The chain links TRBV10-1 to TRBJ2-1; TRBD1 matches 8 bases. V lost 4 bases, J lost 6 bases, and 5 bases stayed unmatched. CDR1 is WNHNN and CDR2 is SYGVQD in the germline V gene (reference sequence). The CDR3 runs to 14 residues.

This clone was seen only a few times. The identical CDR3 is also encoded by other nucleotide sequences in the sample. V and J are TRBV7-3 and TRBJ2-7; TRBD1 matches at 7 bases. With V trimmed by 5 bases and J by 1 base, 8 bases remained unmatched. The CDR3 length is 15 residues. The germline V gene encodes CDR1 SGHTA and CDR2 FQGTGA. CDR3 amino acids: CASSTQQGPSYEQYF. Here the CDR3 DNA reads TGTGCCAGCAGCACCCAACAGGGGCCGTCCTACGAGCAGTACTTC. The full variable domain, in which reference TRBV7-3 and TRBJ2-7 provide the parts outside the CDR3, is GAGVSQTPSNKVTEKGKYVELRCDPISGHTALYWYRQSLGQGPEFLIYFQGTGAADDSGLPNDRFFAVRPEGSVSTLKIQRTERGDSAVYLCASSTQQGPSYEQYFGPGTRLTVT.

CDR3 region: CASSQTGGTGELFF. CDR3 sequence (DNA): TGCGCCAGCAGCCAGACAGGAGGGACCGGGGAGCTGTTTTTT. The chain is built from TRBV5-1 and TRBJ2-2; D is perhaps TRBD1 or TRBD2 (6 bases each). The CDR3 runs 14 residues. With 4 bases removed from V and 5 bases from J, the gap between germline ends came to 12 bases. From germline, CDR1 is SGHRS and CDR2 YFSETQ.

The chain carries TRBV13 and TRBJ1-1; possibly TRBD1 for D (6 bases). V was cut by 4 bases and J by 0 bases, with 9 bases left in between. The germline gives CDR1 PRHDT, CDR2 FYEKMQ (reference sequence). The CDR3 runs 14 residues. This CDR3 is CASSSGQLNTEAFF. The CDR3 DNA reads TGTGCCAGCAGCTCCGGACAGCTGAACACTGAAGCTTTCTTT.

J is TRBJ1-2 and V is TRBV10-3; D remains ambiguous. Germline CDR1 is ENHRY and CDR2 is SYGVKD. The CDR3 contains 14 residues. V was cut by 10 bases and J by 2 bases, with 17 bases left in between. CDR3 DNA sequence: TGTGCCACGGGTCGGGGAGGGATCAACTATGGCTACACCTTC. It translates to CATGRGGINYGYTF.

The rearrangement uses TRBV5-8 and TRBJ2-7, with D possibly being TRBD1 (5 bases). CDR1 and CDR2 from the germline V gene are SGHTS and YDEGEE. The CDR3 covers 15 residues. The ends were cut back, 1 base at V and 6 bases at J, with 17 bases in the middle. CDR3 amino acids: CASSLQGSSPFEQYF. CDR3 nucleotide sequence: TGTGCCAGCAGCTTGCAGGGATCCAGCCCTTTCGAGCAGTACTTC. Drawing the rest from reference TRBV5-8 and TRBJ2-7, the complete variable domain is EAGVTQSPTHLIKTRGQQATLRCSPISGHTSVYWYQQALGLGLQFLLWYDEGEERNRGNFPPRFSGRQFPNYSSELNVNALELEDSALYLCASSLQGSSPFEQYFGPGTRLTVT.

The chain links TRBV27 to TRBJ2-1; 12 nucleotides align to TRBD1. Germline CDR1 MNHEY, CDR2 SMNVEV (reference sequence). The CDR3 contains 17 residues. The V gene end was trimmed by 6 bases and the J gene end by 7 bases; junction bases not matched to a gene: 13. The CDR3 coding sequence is TGTGCCAGCAGGCAGCAAACCGGGACAGGGGGCCGTAATGAGCAGTTCTTC. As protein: CASRQQTGTGGRNEQFF.

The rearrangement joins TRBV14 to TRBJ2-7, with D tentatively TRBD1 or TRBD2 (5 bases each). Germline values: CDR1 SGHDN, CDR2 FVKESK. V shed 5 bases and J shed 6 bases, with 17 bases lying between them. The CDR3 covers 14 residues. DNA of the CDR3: TGTGCCAGCAGCTACTTTGTGGGGACCCGCGAGCAGTACTTC. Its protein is CASSYFVGTREQYF.

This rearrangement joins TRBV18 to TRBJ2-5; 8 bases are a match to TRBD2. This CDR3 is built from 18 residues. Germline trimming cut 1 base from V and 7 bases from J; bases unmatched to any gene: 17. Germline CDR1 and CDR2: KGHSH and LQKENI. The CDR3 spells CASSPRERRSGIRGTQYF. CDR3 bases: TGTGCCAGCTCACCACGTGAACGGCGTAGCGGGATTCGAGGGACCCAGTACTTC.

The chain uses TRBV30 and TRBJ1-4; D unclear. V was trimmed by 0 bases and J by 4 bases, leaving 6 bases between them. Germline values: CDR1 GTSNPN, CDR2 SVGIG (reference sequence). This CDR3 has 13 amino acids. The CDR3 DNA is TGTGCCTGGAGTGTAAACTTTAATGAAAAACTGTTTTTT. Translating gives CAWSVNFNEKLFF.

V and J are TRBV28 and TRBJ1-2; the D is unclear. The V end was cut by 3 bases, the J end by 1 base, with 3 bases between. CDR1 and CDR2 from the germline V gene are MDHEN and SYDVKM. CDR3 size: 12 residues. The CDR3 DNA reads TGTGCCAGCAGTTTTAGTAACTATGGCTACACCTTC. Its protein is CASSFSNYGYTF.

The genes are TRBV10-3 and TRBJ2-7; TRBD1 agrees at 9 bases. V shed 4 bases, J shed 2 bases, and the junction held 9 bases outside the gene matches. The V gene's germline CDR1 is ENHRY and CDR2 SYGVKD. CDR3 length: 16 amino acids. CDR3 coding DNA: TGTGCCATCAGTGGTTCTTGGGACAGGGCGACCTACGAGCAGTACTTC. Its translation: CAISGSWDRATYEQYF.

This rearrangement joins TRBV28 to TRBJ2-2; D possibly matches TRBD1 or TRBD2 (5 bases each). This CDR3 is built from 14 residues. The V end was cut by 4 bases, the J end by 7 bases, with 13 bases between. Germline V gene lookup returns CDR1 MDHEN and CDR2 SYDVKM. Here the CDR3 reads CASSWGTTNGELFF. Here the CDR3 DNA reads TGTGCCAGCAGTTGGGGGACCACAAACGGGGAGCTGTTTTTT.

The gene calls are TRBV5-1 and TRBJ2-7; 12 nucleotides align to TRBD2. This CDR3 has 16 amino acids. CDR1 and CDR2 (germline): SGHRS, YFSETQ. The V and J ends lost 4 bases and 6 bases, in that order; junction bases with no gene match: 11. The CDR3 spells CASSKFRTSGNGEQYF. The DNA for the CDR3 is TGCGCCAGCAGCAAATTCCGGACTAGCGGGAACGGCGAGCAGTACTTC.

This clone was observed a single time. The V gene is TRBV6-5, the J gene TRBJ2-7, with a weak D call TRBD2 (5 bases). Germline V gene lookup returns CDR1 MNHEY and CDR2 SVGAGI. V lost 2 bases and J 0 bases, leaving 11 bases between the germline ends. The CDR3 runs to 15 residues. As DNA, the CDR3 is TGTGCCAGCAGTTACGACCAGGACTTCTCCTACGAGCAGTACTTC. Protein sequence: CASSYDQDFSYEQYF.

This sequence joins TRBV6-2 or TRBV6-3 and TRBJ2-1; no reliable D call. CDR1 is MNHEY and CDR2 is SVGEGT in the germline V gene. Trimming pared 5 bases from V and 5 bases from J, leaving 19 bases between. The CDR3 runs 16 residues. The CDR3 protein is CASSNPGWGRHNEQFF. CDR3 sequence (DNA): TGTGCCAGCAGTAACCCCGGTTGGGGTAGACACAATGAGCAGTTCTTC.

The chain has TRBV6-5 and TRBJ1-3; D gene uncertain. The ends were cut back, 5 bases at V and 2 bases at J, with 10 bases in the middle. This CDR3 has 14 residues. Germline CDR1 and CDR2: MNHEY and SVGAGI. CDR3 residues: CASSPSATGNTIYF. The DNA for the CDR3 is TGTGCCAGCAGTCCATCGGCCACTGGAAACACCATATATTTT.